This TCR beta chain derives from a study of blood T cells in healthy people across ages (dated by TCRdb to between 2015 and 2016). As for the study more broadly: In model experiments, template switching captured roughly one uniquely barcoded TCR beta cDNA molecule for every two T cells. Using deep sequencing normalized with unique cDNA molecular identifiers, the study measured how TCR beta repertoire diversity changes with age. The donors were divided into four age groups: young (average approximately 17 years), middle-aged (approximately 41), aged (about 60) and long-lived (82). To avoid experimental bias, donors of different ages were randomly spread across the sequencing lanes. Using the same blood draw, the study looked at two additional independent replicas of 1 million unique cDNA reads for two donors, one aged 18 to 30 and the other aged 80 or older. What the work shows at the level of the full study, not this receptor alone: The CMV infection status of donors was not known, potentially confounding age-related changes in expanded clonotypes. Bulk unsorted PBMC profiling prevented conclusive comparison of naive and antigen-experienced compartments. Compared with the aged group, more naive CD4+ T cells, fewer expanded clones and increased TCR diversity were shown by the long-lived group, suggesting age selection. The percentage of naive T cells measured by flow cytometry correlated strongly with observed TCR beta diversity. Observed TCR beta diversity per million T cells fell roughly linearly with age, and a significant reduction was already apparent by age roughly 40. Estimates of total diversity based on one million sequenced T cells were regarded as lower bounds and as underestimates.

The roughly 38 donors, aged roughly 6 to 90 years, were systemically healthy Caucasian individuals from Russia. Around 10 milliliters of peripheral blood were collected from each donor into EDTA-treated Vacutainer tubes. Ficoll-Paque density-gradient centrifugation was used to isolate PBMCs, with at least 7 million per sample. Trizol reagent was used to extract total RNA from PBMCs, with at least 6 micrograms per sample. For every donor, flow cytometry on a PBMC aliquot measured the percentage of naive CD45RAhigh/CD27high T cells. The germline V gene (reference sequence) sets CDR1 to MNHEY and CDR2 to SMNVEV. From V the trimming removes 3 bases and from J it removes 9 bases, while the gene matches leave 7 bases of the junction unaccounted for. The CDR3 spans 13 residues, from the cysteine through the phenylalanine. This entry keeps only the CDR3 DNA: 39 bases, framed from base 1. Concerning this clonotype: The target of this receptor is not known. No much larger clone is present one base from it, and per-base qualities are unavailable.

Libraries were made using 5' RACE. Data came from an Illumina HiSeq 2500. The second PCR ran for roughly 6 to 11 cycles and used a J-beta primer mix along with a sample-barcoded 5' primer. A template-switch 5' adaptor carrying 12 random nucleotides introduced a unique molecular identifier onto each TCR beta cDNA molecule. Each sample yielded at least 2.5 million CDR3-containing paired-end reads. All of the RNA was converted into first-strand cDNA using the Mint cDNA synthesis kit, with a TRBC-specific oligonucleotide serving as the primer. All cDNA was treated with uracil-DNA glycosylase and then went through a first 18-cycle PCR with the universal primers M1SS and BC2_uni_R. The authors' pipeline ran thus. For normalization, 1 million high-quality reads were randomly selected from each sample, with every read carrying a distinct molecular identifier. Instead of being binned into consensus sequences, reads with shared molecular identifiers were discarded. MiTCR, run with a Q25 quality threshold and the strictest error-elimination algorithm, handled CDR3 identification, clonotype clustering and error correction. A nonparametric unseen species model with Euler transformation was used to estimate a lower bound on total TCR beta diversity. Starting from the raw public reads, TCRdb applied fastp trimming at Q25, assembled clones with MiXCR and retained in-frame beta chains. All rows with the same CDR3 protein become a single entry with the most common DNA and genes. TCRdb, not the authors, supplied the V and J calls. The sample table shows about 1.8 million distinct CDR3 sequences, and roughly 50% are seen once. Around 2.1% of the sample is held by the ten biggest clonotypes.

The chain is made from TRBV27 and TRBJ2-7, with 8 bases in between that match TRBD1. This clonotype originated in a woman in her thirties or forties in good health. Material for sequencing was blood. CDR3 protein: CASSFGTGGWQYF. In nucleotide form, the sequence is TGTGCCAGCAGTTTCGGGACAGGAGGGTGGCAGTACTTC.